The 32 T cell receptor beta chains presented below share a single source sample, sequenced in a study of regulatory T cells in long-lasting Graves disease. CDR3 regions were amplified by Arm-PCR using iRepertoire HTBI primers to build TCR beta libraries. TCRdb fed the multiplex PCR reads into MiXCR, producing one record per CDR3 protein. The sample consists of 400,000 to 600,000 distinct CDR3 sequences, around a fifth of them appearing once. The time point here: persistent/refractory GD, antithyroid drugs over 5 years with positive TRAb. From PBMCs, RNA was extracted and then used to make the TCR library. The material was peripheral blood mononuclear cells (PBMCs), obtained when the disease was refractory, from a patient treated with antithyroid drugs. The receptors come from a female donor with Graves disease.

There are many counts of this clonotype. The chain has TRBV7-3 and TRBJ2-5; the D call may be TRBD1 or TRBD2 (6 bases each). Germline lookup yields CDR1 SGHTA and CDR2 FQGTGA. V lost 0 bases to trimming and J lost 10 bases, with 15 bases between them. This CDR3 is built from 14 residues. The CDR3 spells CASSLTSGASLQYF. Here the CDR3 DNA reads TGTGCCAGCAGCTTAACGTCGGGGGCTAGCCTCCAGTACTTC.

The gene calls are TRBV19 and TRBJ2-7; TRBD1 agrees at 9 bases. J was trimmed by 4 bases and V by 3 bases; bases with no gene match: 10. Germline loops: CDR1 LNHDA, CDR2 SQIVND (reference sequence). The CDR3 contains 16 residues. CDR3 in amino acids: CASSIVTGTGRYEQYF. The DNA of the CDR3 is TGTGCCAGTAGTATTGTGACGGGGACAGGGCGATACGAGCAGTACTTC.

This clonotype was detected only a few times. This chain links TRBV7-6 with TRBJ1-2; D is unclear. With 5 bases removed from V and 2 bases from J, the gap between germline ends came to 18 bases. CDR1 and CDR2 (germline): SGHVS, FNYEAQ. The CDR3 extends over 16 amino acids. CDR3 coding DNA: TGTGCCAGCAGCCCCCAAGGTCGGGAACTGAACTATGGCTACACCTTC. Its translation is CASSPQGRELNYGYTF.

There are a few counts of this clonotype. The gene calls are TRBV12-5 and TRBJ2-3, with D possibly being TRBD2 (6 bases). V lost 1 base and J 2 bases, leaving 13 bases between the germline ends. Germline loops: CDR1 LGHNT, CDR2 FRNRAP. The CDR3 totals 16 residues. The CDR3 bases are TGTGCTAGTGGTTTGGACGCGGGACTCTTCACAGATACGCAGTATTTT. Translating gives CASGLDAGLFTDTQYF.

The chain combines TRBV28 with TRBJ1-3, with 9 bases lining up with TRBD1. V trimming: 5 bases; J trimming: 3 bases; junction bases outside the gene matches: 8. The CDR3 extends over 16 amino acids. Germline CDR1 is MDHEN and CDR2 is SYDVKM. CDR3 in amino acids: CASSPPGQGFGNTIYF. The CDR3 DNA sequence: TGTGCCAGCAGTCCTCCGGGACAGGGTTTTGGAAACACCATATATTTT.

This clonotype was observed a few times. The V and J genes are TRBV29-1 and TRBJ2-7; no reliable D call. The V end was cut by 5 bases, the J end by 3 bases, with 8 bases between. This CDR3 is built from 11 residues. Germline loops: CDR1 SQVTM, CDR2 ANQGSEA. CDR3 nucleotide sequence: TGCAGCGTTACGATAAACTACGAGCAGTACTTC. The encoded protein is CSVTINYEQYF.

V usage is TRBV20-1 and J usage is TRBJ1-1; D may be TRBD1 (5 bases). V dropped 6 bases and J dropped 0 bases, with 14 bases sitting between them. The CDR3 has 14 residues. Germline lookup yields CDR1 DFQATT and CDR2 SNEGSKA (reference sequence). CDR3 coding DNA: TGCAGTGCCTGGTTCCAGGGTCTGAACACTGAAGCTTTCTTT. Its protein is CSAWFQGLNTEAFF.

The chain has TRBV6-2 or TRBV6-3 and TRBJ2-6; D remains ambiguous. The length of the CDR3 is 15 residues. Trimming took off 2 bases at V and 0 bases at J, with 5 bases between the two ends. Looked up from germline, CDR1 is MNHEY and CDR2 is SVGEGT. The CDR3 protein is CASSYAGSGANVLTF. Here the CDR3 DNA reads TGTGCCAGCAGTTACGCCGGCTCTGGGGCCAACGTCCTGACTTTC.

The rearrangement joins TRBV7-9 to TRBJ1-1; D is undetermined. The CDR3 has 11 residues. Germline assignment: CDR1 SEHNR and CDR2 FQNEAQ (reference sequence). The ends were cut back, 7 bases at V and 5 bases at J, with 8 bases in the middle. This chain's CDR3 is CASTEETEAFF. In DNA, the CDR3 is TGTGCCAGCACAGAGGAAACTGAAGCTTTCTTT.

The chain joins TRBV4-1 to TRBJ1-1; the D is unclear. V lost 3 bases and J lost 3, with 17 bases in between. The CDR3 length is 16 residues. Per the germline V gene, CDR1 is MGHRA and CDR2 is YSYEKL. The CDR3 DNA reads TGCGCCAGCAGCCAGACGGGCCGAACCGGAGACACTGAAGCTTTCTTT. Translation gives CASSQTGRTGDTEAFF.

The chain has TRBV12-3 or TRBV12-4 and TRBJ1-5; maybe TRBD1 (6 bases). Trimming pared 3 bases from V and 9 bases from J, leaving 9 bases between. The CDR3 is 12 residues long. The CDR3 DNA follows: TGTGCCAGCAGTTTGGGGGCGAGGCCCCAGCATTTT. Translated, it gives CASSLGARPQHF.

The rearrangement joins TRBV20-1 to TRBJ1-1, with a tentative D call TRBD1 (5 bases). CDR3 length equals 13 residues. V was pared by 2 bases and J by 7 bases, with 14 bases between. Germline CDR1 DFQATT, CDR2 SNEGSKA (reference sequence). The CDR3 bases are TGCAGTGCTAGACCCGGGACGGCATATGAAGCTTTCTTT. Its protein is CSARPGTAYEAFF.

This clonotype was counted between two and nine times. The CDR3 DNA sequence: TGTGCCAGCAGCCCTTGGTCCGACAGGGCAGAGACCCAGTACTTC. Protein: CASSPWSDRAETQYF. This sequence joins TRBV11-1 and TRBJ2-5; 7 nucleotides align to TRBD1. V dropped 5 bases and J dropped 4; count of bases not matched to a gene: 10. Germline V lookup: CDR1 SGHAT, CDR2 FQDESV (reference sequence). CDR3 length: 15 amino acids.

The V call is TRBV28, the J call TRBJ2-4; no firm D call. With 7 bases removed from V and 2 bases from J, the gap between germline ends came to 24 bases. Looked up from germline, CDR1 is MDHEN and CDR2 is SYDVKM. The CDR3 spans 18 residues. CDR3 in amino acids: CASNIPVGLKLTKNIQYF. The CDR3 DNA follows: TGTGCCAGCAACATCCCCGTCGGGTTAAAATTGACCAAAAACATTCAGTACTTC.

This clonotype came up many times. The genes are TRBV24-1 and TRBJ1-2, with TRBD1 identical over 12 bases. This CDR3 region has 15 residues. V shed 4 bases, J shed 7 bases, and the junction held 6 bases outside the gene matches. In germline, CDR1 is KGHDR, CDR2 SFDVKD. This CDR3 is CATSDRGQGARGYTF. CDR3 in DNA: TGTGCCACCAGTGACCGGGGACAGGGGGCGCGTGGCTACACCTTC.

This clonotype appeared a few times. V gene TRBV3-1 combines with J gene TRBJ1-2; perhaps TRBD1 as D (5 bases). Trimming removed 0 bases from V and 6 bases from J, with 11 bases in between. Germline-derived CDR1 and CDR2 are LGHDT and YNNKEL (reference sequence). The length of the CDR3 is 14 residues. This CDR3 is CASSQDWTSNGYTF. CDR3 sequence (DNA): TGTGCCAGCAGCCAAGATTGGACAAGTAATGGCTACACCTTC.

The chain uses TRBV9 and TRBJ2-2; a possible D gene is TRBD1 (5 bases). Trimming cost V 0 bases and J 0 bases, with 12 bases left between them. This CDR3 spans 17 amino acids. Looked up from germline, CDR1 is SGDLS and CDR2 is YYNGEE. DNA of the CDR3: TGTGCCAGCAGCGTAGGGGTTACAGGATCGAACACCGGGGAGCTGTTTTTT. The encoded protein is CASSVGVTGSNTGELFF.

This clonotype was counted at least ten times. The chain has TRBV7-2 and TRBJ2-7; 8 positions match TRBD1. Germline V lookup: CDR1 SGHTA, CDR2 FQGNSA. V trimming: 2 bases; J trimming: 3 bases; junction bases outside the gene matches: 3. This CDR3 spans 14 amino acids. The CDR3 loop is CASSLLGQVYEQYF. For the CDR3, the DNA is TGTGCCAGCAGCTTATTGGGACAGGTCTACGAGCAGTACTTC.

The chain is built from TRBV19 and TRBJ1-1, with unresolved D. Per the germline V gene, CDR1 is LNHDA and CDR2 is SQIVND (reference sequence). Trimming removed 1 base from V and 4 bases from J, with 7 bases in between. The CDR3 totals 13 residues. The CDR3 DNA reads as TGTGCCAGTAGTATAGCCAGCTTCACTGAAGCTTTCTTT. It is translated as CASSIASFTEAFF.

This clonotype was detected ten times or more. J is TRBJ2-1 and V is TRBV7-2; no reliable D call. Trimming left V 6 bases short and J 0 bases short, with 18 bases between. Germline CDR1 SGHTA, CDR2 FQGNSA. The CDR3 extends over 17 amino acids. CDR3 amino acids: CASRPQLEPLSYNEQFF. DNA of the CDR3: TGTGCCAGCAGACCACAACTGGAACCCCTCTCCTACAATGAGCAGTTCTTC.

This rearrangement joins TRBV28 to TRBJ1-4; no clear D gene. In germline, CDR1 is MDHEN, CDR2 SYDVKM. The CDR3 runs to 15 residues. The V and J ends lost 3 bases and 4 bases respectively, with 12 bases between them. The CDR3 loop is CASSFIRAGNEKLFF. The CDR3 DNA sequence: TGTGCCAGCAGTTTTATCCGGGCCGGTAATGAAAAACTGTTTTTT.

As for this clonotype: The conserved final phenylalanine or tryptophan is absent from the CDR3, which likely points to a read error. This chain links TRBV3-1 with TRBJ1-2; TRBD1 agrees at 7 bases. The CDR3 length is 13 residues. V lost 4 bases and J lost 6; bases outside the gene matches: 5. The germline gives CDR1 LGHDT, CDR2 YNNKEL (reference sequence). CDR3: CASSPGQTDGYTL. CDR3 nucleotide sequence: TGTGCCAGCAGCCCGGGACAGACTGATGGCTACACCCTC.

This clonotype has more than one count but fewer than ten. This rearrangement joins TRBV9 to TRBJ1-6; D possibly corresponds to TRBD1 (5 bases). V was pared by 5 bases and J by 7 bases, with 13 bases between. Germline loops: CDR1 SGDLS, CDR2 YYNGEE. The CDR3 is 14 residues long. The CDR3 reads CASRTPGDNSPLHF. For the CDR3, the DNA is TGTGCCAGCAGAACCCCCGGGGACAATTCACCCCTCCACTTT.

This chain connects TRBV9 to TRBJ1-1; D remains ambiguous. The V and J ends lost 0 bases and 1 base respectively, with 7 bases between them. The CDR3 has 14 amino acids. Germline V gene data show CDR1 as SGDLS and CDR2 as YYNGEE. DNA for the CDR3: TGTGCCAGCAGCGTAGTGAGCAAGAACACTGAAGCTTTCTTT. Translating gives CASSVVSKNTEAFF.

The chain couples TRBV4-1 to TRBJ1-3; D remains unclear. Germline assignment: CDR1 MGHRA and CDR2 YSYEKL. Deletions cut 0 bases from V and 0 bases from J, with 9 bases between. The CDR3 contains 16 residues. CDR3 sequence: CASSQEFYSSGNTIYF. CDR3 nucleotides: TGCGCCAGCAGCCAAGAATTCTATAGCTCTGGAAACACCATATATTTT.

This clonotype was seen at least ten times. This chain connects TRBV28 to TRBJ2-5, with TRBD2 matching 9 bases. The germline V gene has CDR1 MDHEN and CDR2 SYDVKM. There are 15 residues in the CDR3. The ends lost 3 bases at V and 4 bases at J; junction bases unmatched: 6. In DNA form, the CDR3 reads TGTGCCAGCAGTTTTCTGTCTAGCGGGACAGAGACCCAGTACTTC. This gives the protein CASSFLSSGTETQYF.

V and J are TRBV30 and TRBJ2-2; perhaps TRBD1 as D (6 bases). Looked up from germline, CDR1 is GTSNPN and CDR2 is SVGIG (reference sequence). The CDR3 sequence is 14 residues long. Trimming left V 4 bases short and J 3 bases short, with 12 bases between. In nucleotides, the CDR3 is TGTGCCTGGACGGCAGGGGAAGACACCGGGGAGCTGTTTTTT. Translated: CAWTAGEDTGELFF.

This clonotype showed up just once. This chain links TRBV19 with TRBJ1-4; D is perhaps TRBD1 (5 bases). This CDR3 is built from 19 residues. The germline gives CDR1 LNHDA, CDR2 SQIVND (reference sequence). The V and J ends lost 0 bases and 0 bases respectively, with 17 bases between them. The CDR3 DNA follows: TGTGCCAGTAGTATAGATGGGGGGGGAGCCCTTCCAACTAATGAAAAACTGTTTTTT. Translating it yields CASSIDGGGALPTNEKLFF.

This clonotype was observed at least ten times. The chain uses TRBV5-1 and TRBJ1-1, with D possibly TRBD1 on 6 matching bases. The V end was cut by 0 bases, the J end by 8 bases, with 8 bases between. The germline V gene encodes CDR1 SGHRS and CDR2 YFSETQ. The length of the CDR3 is 12 residues. CDR3 coding DNA: TGCGCCAGCAGCTTGGTAGGGGGAGAAGCTTTCTTT. As protein: CASSLVGGEAFF.

The chain combines TRBV14 with TRBJ1-5; D call uncertain. CDR3 size: 13 residues. V was trimmed by 2 bases and J by 4 bases, leaving 6 bases between them. Per germline, CDR1 SGHDN and CDR2 FVKESK. The CDR3: CASSQSGNQPQHF. DNA for the CDR3: TGTGCCAGCAGCCAATCGGGTAATCAGCCCCAGCATTTT.

V and J are TRBV29-1 and TRBJ2-7, with D tentatively TRBD1 (6 bases). The germline V and J ends were trimmed by 7 bases and 0 bases, with 13 bases remaining between them. The CDR3 spans 13 residues. Germline CDR1 and CDR2: SQVTM and ANQGSEA. DNA of the CDR3: TGCAGCGCACAAGGGGGTTACTCCTACGAGCAGTACTTC. Protein product: CSAQGGYSYEQYF.

The chain is built from TRBV7-9 and TRBJ2-2, with D tentatively TRBD1 (6 bases). The germline gives CDR1 SEHNR, CDR2 FQNEAQ (reference sequence). This CDR3 is 15 amino acids long. Trimming pared 5 bases from V and 6 bases from J, leaving 16 bases between. The DNA for the CDR3 is TGTGCCAGCAGCCTAACAGGGTCTAAGGCCGGGGAGCTGTTTTTT. Amino acids: CASSLTGSKAGELFF.